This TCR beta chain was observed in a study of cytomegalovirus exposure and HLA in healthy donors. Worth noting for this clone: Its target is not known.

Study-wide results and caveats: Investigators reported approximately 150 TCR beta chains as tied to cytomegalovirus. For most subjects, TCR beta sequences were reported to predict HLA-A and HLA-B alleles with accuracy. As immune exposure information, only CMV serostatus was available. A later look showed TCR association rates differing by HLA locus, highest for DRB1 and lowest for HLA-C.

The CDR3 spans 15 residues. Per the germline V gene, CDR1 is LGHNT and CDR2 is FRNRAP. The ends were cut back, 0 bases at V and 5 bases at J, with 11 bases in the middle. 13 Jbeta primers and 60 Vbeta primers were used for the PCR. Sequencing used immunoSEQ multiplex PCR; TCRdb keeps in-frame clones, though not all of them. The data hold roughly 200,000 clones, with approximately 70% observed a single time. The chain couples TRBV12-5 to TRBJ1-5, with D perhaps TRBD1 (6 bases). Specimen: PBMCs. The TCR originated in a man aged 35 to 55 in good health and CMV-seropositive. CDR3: CASGLVGGRDQPQHF. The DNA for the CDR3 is TGTGCTAGTGGTTTGGTGGGGGGGCGCGATCAGCCCCAGCATTTT.